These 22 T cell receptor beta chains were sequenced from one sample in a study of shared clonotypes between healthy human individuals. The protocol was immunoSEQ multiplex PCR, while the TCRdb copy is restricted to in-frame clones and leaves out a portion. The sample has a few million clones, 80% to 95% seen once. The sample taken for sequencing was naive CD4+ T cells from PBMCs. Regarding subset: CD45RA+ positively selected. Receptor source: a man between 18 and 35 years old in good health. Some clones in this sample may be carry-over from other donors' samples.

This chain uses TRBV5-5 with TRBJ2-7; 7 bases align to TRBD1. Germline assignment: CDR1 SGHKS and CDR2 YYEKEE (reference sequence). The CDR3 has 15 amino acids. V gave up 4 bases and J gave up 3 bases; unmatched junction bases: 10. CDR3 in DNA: TGTGCCAGCAGCCCGCTCCCGGGACAGTTCTACGAGCAGTACTTC. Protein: CASSPLPGQFYEQYF.

Here the CDR3 reads CASIRTGLCEQYF. Here the CDR3 DNA reads TGTGCCAGCATTCGGACGGGCCTCTGCGAGCAGTACTTC. V and J are TRBV9 and TRBJ2-7; no reliable D call. The CDR3 totals 13 residues. Germline assignment: CDR1 SGDLS and CDR2 YYNGEE. Trimming took off 6 bases at V and 6 bases at J, with 16 bases between the two ends.

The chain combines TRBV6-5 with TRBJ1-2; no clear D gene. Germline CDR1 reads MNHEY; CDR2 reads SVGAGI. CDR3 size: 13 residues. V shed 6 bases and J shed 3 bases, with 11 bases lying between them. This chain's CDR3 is CASSPDKHYGYTF. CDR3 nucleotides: TGTGCCAGCAGCCCTGACAAACACTATGGCTACACCTTC.

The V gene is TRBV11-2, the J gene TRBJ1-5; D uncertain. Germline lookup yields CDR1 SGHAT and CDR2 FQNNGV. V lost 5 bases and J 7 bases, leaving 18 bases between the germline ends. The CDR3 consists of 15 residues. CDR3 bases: TGTGCCAGCAGCCTAAACCCCAATTCCGGCCAGCCCCAGCATTTT. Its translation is CASSLNPNSGQPQHF.

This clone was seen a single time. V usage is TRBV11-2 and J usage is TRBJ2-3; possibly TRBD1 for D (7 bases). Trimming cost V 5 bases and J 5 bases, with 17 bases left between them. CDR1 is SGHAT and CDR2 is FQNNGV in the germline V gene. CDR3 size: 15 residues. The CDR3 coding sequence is TGTGCCAGCAGCACGAGGACAGGAGGGATAGATACGCAGTATTTT. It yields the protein CASSTRTGGIDTQYF.

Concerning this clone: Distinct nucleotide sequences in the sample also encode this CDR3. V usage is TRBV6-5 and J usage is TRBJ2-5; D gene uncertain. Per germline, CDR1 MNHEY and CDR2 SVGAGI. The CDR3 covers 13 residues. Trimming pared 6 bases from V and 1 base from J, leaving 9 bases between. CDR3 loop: CASRRTVQETQYF. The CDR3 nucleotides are TGTGCCAGCAGGAGGACGGTCCAAGAGACCCAGTACTTC.

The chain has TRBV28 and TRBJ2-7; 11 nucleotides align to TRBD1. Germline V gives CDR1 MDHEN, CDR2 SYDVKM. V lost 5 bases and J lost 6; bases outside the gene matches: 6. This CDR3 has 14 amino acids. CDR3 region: CASSRGQGVREQYF. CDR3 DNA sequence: TGTGCCAGCAGTAGGGGACAGGGGGTCCGCGAGCAGTACTTC.

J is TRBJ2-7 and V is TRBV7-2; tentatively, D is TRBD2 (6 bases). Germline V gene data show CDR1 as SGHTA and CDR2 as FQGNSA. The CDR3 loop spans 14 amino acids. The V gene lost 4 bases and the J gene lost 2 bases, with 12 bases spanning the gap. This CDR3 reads CASSYSGLTYEQYF. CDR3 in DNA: TGTGCCAGCAGCTACAGCGGGCTGACCTACGAGCAGTACTTC. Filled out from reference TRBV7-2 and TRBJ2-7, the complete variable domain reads GAGVSQSPSNKVTEKGKDVELRCDPISGHTALYWYRQSLGQGLEFLIYFQGNSAPDKSGLPSDRFSAERTGGSVSTLTIQRTQQEDSAVYLCASSYSGLTYEQYFGPGTRLTVT.

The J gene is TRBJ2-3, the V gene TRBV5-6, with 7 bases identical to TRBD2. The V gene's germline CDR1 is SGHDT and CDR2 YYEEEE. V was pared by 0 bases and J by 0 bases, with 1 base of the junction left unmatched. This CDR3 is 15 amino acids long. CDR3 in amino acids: CASSLASGSTDTQYF. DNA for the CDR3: TGTGCCAGCAGCTTGGCTAGCGGTAGCACAGATACGCAGTATTTT.

In DNA form, the CDR3 reads TGTGCCAGCAGTTCCCACACCCGTGAGCAGTTCTTC. As protein: CASSSHTREQFF. The chain has TRBV6-5 and TRBJ2-1; no definite D call. The CDR3 is 12 amino acids. The V gene lost 4 bases and the J gene lost 9 bases, with 10 bases spanning the gap. The germline gives CDR1 MNHEY, CDR2 SVGAGI.

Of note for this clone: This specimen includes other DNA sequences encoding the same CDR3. Here the CDR3 reads CASSLGISGANVLTF. The CDR3 DNA sequence: TGTGCCAGCAGTTTGGGGATCTCTGGGGCCAACGTCCTGACTTTC. V usage is TRBV27 and J usage is TRBJ2-6, with D hard to call. Germline V CDR1 and CDR2: MNHEY, SMNVEV (reference sequence). This CDR3 has 15 amino acids. Trimming cost V 3 bases and J 0 bases, with 6 bases left between them.

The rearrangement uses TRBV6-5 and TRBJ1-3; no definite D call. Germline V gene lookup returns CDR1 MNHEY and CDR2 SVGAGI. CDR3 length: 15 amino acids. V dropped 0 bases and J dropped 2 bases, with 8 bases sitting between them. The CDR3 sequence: CASSYSKGTGNTIYF. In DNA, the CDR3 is TGTGCCAGCAGTTACTCCAAAGGGACTGGAAACACCATATATTTT.

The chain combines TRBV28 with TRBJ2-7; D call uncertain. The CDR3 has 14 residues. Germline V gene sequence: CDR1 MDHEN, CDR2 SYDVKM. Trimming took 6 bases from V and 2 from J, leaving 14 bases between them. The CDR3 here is CASSWTGNPYEQYF. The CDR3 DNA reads TGTGCCAGCAGCTGGACCGGAAACCCCTACGAGCAGTACTTC. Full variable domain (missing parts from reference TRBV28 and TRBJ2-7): DVKVTQSSRYLVKRTGEKVFLECVQDMDHENMFWYRQDPGLGLRLIYFSYDVKMKEKGDIPEGYSVSREKKERFSLILESASTNQTSMYLCASSWTGNPYEQYFGPGTRLTVT.

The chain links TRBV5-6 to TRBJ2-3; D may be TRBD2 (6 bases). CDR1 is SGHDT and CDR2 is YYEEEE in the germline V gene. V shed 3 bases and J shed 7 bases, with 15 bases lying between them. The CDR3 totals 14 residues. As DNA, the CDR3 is TGTGCCAGCAGCTCGTGGGGGGAGATTTATACGCAGTATTTT. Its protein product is CASSSWGEIYTQYF.

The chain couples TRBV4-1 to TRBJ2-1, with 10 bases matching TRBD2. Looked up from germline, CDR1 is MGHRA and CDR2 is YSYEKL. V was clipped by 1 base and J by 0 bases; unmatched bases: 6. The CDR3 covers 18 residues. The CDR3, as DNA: TGCGCCAGCAGCCAAGGGTCTAGCGGGAGTCTCTCCTACAATGAGCAGTTCTTC. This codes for CASSQGSSGSLSYNEQFF.

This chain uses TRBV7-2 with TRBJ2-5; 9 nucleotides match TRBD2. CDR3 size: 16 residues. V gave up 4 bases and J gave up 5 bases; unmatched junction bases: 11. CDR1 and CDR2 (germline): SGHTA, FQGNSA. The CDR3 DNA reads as TGTGCCAGCAGCTATCGGGTAGCGGGAGTCGGGGAGACCCAGTACTTC. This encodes CASSYRVAGVGETQYF.

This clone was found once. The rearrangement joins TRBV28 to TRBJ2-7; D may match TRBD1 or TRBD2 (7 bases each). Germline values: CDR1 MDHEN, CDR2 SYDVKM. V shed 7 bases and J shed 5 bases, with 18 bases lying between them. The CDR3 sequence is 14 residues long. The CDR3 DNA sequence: TGTGCCAGCACAGCAGGGGGACTACGTGACGAGCAGTACTTC. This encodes CASTAGGLRDEQYF.

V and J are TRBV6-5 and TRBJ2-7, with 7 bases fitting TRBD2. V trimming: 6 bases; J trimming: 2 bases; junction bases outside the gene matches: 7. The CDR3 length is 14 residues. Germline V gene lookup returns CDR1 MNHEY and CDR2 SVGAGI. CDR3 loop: CASSRAGRTYEQYF. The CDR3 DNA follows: TGTGCCAGCAGCCGAGCGGGACGAACCTACGAGCAGTACTTC.

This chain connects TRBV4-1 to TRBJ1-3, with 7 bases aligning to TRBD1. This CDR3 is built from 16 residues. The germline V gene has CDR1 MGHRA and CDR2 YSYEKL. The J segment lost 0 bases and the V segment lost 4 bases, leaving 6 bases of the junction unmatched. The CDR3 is CASSPRGQFSGNTIYF. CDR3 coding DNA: TGCGCCAGCAGCCCACGGGGACAGTTCTCTGGAAACACCATATATTTT.

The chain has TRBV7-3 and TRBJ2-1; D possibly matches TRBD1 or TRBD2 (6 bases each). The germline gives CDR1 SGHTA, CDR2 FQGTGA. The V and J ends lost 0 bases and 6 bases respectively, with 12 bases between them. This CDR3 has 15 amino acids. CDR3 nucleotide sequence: TGTGCCAGCAGCTTAACGAGGACGGGGGCCAATGAGCAGTTCTTC. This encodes CASSLTRTGANEQFF.

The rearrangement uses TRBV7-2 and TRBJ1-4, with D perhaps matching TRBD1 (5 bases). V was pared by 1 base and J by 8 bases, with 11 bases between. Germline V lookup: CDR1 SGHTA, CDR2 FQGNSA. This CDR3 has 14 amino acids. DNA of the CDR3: TGTGCCAGCAGCTTAGGGACACAGTTAGAAAAACTGTTTTTT. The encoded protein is CASSLGTQLEKLFF.

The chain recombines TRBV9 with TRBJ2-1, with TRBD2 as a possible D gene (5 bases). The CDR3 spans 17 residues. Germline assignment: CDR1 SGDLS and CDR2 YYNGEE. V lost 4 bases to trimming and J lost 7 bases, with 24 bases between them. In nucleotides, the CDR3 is TGTGCCAGCAGCCCCCACAGCGAGGCGGGCCCCCGTAATGAGCAGTTCTTC. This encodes CASSPHSEAGPRNEQFF.